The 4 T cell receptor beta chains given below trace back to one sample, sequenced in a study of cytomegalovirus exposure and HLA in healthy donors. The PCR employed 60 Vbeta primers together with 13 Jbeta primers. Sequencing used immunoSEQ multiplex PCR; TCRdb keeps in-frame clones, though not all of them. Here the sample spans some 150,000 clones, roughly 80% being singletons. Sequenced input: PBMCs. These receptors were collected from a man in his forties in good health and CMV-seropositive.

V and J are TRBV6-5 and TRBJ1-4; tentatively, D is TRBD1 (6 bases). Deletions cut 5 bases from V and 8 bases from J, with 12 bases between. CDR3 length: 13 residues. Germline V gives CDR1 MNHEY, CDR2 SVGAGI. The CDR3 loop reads CASSEDRREKLFF. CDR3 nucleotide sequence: TGTGCCAGCAGTGAGGACAGAAGGGAAAAACTGTTTTTT.

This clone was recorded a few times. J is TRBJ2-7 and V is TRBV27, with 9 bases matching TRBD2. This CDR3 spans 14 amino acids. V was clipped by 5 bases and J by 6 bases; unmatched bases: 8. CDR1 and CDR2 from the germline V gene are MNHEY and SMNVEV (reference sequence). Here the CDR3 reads CASSPSSGISEQYF. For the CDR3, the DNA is TGTGCCAGCAGTCCATCTAGCGGGATCAGCGAGCAGTACTTC.

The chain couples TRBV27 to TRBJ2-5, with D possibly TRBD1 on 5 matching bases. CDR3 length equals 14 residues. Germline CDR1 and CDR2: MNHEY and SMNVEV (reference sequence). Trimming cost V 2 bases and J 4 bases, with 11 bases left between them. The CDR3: CASSLRAGRETQYF. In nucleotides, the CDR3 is TGTGCCAGCAGTTTAAGGGCAGGGCGAGAGACCCAGTACTTC.

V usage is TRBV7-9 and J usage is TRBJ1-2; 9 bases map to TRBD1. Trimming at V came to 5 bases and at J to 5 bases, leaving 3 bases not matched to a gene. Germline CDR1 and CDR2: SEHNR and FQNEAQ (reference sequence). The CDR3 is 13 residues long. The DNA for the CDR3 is TGTGCCAGCAGCGCCGGGACAGGGTATGGCTACACCTTC. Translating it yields CASSAGTGYGYTF. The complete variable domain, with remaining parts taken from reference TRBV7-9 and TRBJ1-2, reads DTGVSQNPRHKITKRGQNVTFRCDPISEHNRLYWYRQTLGQGPEFLTYFQNEAQLEKSRLLSDRFSAERPKGSFSTLEIQRTEQGDSAMYLCASSAGTGYGYTFGSGTRLTVV.